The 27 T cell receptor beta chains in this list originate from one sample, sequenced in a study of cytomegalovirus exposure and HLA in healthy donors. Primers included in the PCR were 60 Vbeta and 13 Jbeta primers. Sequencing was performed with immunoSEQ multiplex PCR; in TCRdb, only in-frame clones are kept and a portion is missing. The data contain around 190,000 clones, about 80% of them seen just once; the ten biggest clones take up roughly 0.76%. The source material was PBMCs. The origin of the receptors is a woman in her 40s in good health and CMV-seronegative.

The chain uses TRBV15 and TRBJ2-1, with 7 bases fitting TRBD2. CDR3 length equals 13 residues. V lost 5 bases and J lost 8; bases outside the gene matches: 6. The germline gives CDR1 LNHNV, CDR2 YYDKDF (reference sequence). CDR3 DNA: TGTGCCACCAGCGGGAGGGCCGTCGATGAGCAGTTCTTC. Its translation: CATSGRAVDEQFF.

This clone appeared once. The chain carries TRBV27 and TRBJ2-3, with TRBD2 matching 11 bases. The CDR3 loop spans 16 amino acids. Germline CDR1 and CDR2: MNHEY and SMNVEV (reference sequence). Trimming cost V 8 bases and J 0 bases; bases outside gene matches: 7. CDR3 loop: CASGLAGGWSTDTQYF. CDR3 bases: TGTGCCAGCGGCCTAGCGGGGGGATGGAGCACAGATACGCAGTATTTT.

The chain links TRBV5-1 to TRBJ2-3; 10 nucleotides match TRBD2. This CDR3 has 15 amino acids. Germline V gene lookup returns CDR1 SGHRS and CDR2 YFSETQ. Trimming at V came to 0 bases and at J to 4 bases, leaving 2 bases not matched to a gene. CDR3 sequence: CASSLELAGADTQYF. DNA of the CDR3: TGCGCCAGCAGCTTGGAGCTAGCGGGGGCAGATACGCAGTATTTT.

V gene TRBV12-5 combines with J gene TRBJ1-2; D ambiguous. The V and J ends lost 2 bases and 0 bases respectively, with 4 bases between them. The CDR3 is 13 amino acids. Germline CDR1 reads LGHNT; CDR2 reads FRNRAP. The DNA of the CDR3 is TGTGCTAGTGGTTTGCAGGCTAACTATGGCTACACCTTC. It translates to CASGLQANYGYTF.

For the CDR3, the DNA is TGTGCCAGCAGTGAACAGGGGGGCTCCTACGAGCAGTACTTC. Amino acids: CASSEQGGSYEQYF. V and J are TRBV2 and TRBJ2-5; perhaps TRBD1 as D (7 bases). The J call may be in error: the DNA end matches TRBJ2-7 better. Germline CDR1 is SNHLY and CDR2 is FYNNEI. The CDR3 totals 14 residues.

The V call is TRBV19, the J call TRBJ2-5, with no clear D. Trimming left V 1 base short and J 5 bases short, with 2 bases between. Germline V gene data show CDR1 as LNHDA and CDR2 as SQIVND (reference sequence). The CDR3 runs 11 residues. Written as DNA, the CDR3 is TGTGCCAGTAGTATAGCGGAGACCCAGTACTTC. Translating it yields CASSIAETQYF. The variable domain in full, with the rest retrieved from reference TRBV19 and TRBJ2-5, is DGGITQSPKYLFRKEGQNVTLSCEQNLNHDAMYWYRQDPGQGLRLIYYSQIVNDFQKGDIAEGYSVSREKKESFPLTVTSAQKNPTAFYLCASSIAETQYFGPGTRLLVL.

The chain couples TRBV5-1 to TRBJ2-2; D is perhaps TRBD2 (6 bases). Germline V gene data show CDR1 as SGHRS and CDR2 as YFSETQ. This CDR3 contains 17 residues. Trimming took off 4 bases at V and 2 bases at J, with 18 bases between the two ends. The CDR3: CASSPGVGRVNTGELFF. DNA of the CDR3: TGCGCCAGCAGCCCGGGGGTAGGACGGGTCAACACCGGGGAGCTGTTTTTT. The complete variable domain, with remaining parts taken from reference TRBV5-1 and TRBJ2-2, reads KAGVTQTPRYLIKTRGQQVTLSCSPISGHRSVSWYQQTPGQGLQFLFEYFSETQRNKGNFPGRFSGRQFSNSRSEMNVSTLELGDSALYLCASSPGVGRVNTGELFFGEGSRLTVL.

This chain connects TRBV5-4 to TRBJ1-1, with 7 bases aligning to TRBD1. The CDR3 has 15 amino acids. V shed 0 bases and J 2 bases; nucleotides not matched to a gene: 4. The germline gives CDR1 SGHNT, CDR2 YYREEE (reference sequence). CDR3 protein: CASSLGGQKNTEAFF. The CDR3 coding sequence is TGTGCCAGCAGCTTGGGGGGACAGAAAAACACTGAAGCTTTCTTT.

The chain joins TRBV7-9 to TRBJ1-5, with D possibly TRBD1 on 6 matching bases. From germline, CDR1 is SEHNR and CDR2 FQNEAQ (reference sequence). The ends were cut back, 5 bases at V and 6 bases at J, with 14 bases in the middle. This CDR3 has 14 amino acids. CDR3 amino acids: CASSLEGDAQPQHF. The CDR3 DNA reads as TGTGCCAGCAGCCTTGAGGGGGACGCTCAGCCCCAGCATTTT.

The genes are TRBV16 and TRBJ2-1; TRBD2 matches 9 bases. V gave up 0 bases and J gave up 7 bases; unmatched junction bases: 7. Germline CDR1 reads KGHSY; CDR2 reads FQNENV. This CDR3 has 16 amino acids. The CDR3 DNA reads TGTGCCAGCAGCCAATCTCCCGCGGGAGGGGGGAATGAGCAGTTCTTC. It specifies CASSQSPAGGGNEQFF.

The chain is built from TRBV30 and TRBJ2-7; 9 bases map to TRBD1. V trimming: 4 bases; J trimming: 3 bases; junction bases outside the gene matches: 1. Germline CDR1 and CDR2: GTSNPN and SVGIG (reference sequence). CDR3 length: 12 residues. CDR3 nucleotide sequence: TGTGCCTGGACGACAGGGGGCTACGAGCAGTACTTC. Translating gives CAWTTGGYEQYF.

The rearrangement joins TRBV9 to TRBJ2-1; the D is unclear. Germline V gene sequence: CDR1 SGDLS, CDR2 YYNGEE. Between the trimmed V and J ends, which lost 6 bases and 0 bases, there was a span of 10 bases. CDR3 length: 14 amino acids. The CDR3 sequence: CASNPAASYNEQFF. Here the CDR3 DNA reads TGTGCCAGCAATCCCGCGGCCTCCTACAATGAGCAGTTCTTC.

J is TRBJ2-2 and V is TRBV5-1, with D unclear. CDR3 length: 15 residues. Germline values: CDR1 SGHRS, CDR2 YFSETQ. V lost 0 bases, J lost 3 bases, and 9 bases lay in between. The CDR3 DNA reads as TGCGCCAGCAGCTTGGCCGTGGCTGACACCGGGGAGCTGTTTTTT. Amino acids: CASSLAVADTGELFF.

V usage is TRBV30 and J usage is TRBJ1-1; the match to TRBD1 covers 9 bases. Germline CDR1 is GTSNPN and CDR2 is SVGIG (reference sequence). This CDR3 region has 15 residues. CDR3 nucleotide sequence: TGTGCTCGGCGGACAGGGGTGGATCTGACCACTGAAGCTTTCTTT. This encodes CARRTGVDLTTEAFF.

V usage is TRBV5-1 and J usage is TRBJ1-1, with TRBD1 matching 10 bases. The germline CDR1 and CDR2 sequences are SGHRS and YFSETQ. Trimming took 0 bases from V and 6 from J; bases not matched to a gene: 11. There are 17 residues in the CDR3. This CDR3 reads CASSLAGQGGPMAEAFF. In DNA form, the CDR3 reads TGCGCCAGCAGCTTGGCAGGACAGGGGGGCCCCATGGCTGAAGCTTTCTTT.

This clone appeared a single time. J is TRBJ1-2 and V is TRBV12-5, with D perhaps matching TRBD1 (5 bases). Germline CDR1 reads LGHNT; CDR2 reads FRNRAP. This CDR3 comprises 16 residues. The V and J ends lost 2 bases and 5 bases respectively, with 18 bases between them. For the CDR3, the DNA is TGTGCTAGTGGTTTGCCCGGGGGGATCGATAGTTATGGCTACACCTTC. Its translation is CASGLPGGIDSYGYTF.

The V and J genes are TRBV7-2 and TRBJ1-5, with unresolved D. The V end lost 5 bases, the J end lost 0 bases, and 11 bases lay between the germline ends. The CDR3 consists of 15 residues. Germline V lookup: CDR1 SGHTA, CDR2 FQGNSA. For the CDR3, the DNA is TGTGCCAGCAGCGAGGGAAGATATAGCAATCAGCCCCAGCATTTT. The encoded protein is CASSEGRYSNQPQHF.

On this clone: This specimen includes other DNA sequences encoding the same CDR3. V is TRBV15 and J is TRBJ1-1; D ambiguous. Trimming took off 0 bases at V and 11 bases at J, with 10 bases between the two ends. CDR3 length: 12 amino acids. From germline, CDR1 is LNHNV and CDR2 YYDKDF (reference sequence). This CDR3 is CATSRDIGRAFF. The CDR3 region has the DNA TGTGCCACCAGCAGAGATATTGGGAGGGCTTTCTTT.

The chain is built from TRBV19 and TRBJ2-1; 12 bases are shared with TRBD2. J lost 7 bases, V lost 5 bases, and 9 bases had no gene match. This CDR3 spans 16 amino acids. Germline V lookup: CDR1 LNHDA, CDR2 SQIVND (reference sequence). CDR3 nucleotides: TGTGCCAGTAGTCCTCCTAGCGGGGGGGCCGGGAATGAGCAGTTCTTC. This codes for CASSPPSGGAGNEQFF.

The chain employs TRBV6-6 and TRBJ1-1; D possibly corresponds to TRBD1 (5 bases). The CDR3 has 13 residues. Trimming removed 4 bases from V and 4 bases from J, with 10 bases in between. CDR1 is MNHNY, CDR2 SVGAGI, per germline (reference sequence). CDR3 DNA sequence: TGTGCCAGCAGTTTTCAGGGAGGCACTGAAGCTTTCTTT. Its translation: CASSFQGGTEAFF.

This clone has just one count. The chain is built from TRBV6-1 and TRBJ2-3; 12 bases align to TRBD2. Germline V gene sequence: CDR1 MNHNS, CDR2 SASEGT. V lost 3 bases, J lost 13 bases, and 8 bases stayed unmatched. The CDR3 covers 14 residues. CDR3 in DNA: TGTGCCAGCAGTGAGACTAGCGGGAGAGCCAGGGAGTATTTT. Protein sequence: CASSETSGRAREYF.

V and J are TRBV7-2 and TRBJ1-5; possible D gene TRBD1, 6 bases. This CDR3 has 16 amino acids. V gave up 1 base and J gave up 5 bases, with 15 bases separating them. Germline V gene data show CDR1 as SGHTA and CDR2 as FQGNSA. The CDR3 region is CASSLVPGVGHQPQHF. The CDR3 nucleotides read TGTGCCAGCAGCTTAGTCCCAGGGGTAGGTCATCAGCCCCAGCATTTT.

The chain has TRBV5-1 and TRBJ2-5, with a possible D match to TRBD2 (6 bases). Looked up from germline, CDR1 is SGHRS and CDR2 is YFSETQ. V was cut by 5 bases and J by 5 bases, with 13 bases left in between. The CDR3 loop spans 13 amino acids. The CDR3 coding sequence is TGCGCCAGCAGTCCTAGCGCGGGGGAGACCCAGTACTTC. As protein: CASSPSAGETQYF.

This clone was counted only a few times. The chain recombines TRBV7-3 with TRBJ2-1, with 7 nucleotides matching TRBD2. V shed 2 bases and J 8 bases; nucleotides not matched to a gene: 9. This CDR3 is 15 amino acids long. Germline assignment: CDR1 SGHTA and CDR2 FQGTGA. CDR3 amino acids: CASSLAGGRGDEQFF. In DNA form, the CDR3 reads TGTGCCAGCAGCTTAGCTGGCGGGAGAGGGGATGAGCAGTTCTTC.

CDR3 protein: CASSPPKGVKRNEQFF. DNA of the CDR3: TGTGCCAGCTCACCACCGAAGGGGGTCAAGAGAAATGAGCAGTTCTTC. V is TRBV18 and J is TRBJ2-1; tentative D call: TRBD1 (6 bases). This CDR3 region has 16 residues. From germline, CDR1 is KGHSH and CDR2 LQKENI. V gave up 0 bases and J gave up 7 bases, with 16 bases separating them.

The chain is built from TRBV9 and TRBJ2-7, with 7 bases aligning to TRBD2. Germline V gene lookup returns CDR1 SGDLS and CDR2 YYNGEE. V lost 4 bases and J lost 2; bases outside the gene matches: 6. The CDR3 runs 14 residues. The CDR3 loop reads CASSPRAGTYEQYF. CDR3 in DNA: TGTGCCAGCAGCCCCCGAGCGGGAACCTACGAGCAGTACTTC.

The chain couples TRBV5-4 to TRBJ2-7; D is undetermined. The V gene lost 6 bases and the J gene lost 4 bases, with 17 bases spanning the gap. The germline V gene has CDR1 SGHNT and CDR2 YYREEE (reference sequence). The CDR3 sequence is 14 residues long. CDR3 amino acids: CASTPSTGNYEQYF. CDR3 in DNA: TGTGCCAGCACCCCTTCGACTGGTAATTACGAGCAGTACTTC. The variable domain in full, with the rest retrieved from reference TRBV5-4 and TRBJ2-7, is ETGVTQSPTHLIKTRGQQVTLRCSSQSGHNTVSWYQQALGQGPQFIFQYYREEENGRGNFPPRFSGLQFPNYSSELNVNALELDDSALYLCASTPSTGNYEQYFGPGTRLTVT.